This T cell receptor beta chain was identified during a study of prognosis after radiotherapy for stage I lung cancer. V was pared by 2 bases and J by 8 bases, with 12 bases between. The CDR3 sequence is 14 residues long. The germline CDR1 and CDR2 sequences are SNHLY and FYNNEI. This clonotype was found many times. TCR beta CDR3 was amplified from genomic DNA by two-round multiplex PCR. Individual primers that were specific to each TRBV and TRBJ gene served in first-round PCR. TCRdb ran MiXCR on the multiplex PCR reads and lists one entry per CDR3 protein. The sample records about 26,000 distinct CDR3 sequences, just over 40% being singletons.

The specimen was PBMCs, collected before or after stereotactic body radiation therapy (not recorded which). The chain is built from TRBV2 and TRBJ2-2, with D perhaps TRBD1 (6 bases). The sequence was collected from a donor at least 50 years old with non-small cell lung cancer. This CDR3 reads CASSEQGTVGELFF. CDR3 DNA: TGTGCCAGCAGTGAACAGGGGACCGTAGGGGAGCTGTTTTTT.